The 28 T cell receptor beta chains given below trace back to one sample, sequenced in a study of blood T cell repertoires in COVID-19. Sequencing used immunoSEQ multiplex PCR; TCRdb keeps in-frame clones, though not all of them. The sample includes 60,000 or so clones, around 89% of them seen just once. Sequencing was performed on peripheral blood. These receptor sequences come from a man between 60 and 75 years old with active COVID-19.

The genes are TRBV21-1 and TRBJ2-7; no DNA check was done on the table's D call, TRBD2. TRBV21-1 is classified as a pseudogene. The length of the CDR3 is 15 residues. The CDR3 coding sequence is TGTGCCAGCAGCAAATTGAAGGAGTCCCCGTCCGAGCAGTACTTC. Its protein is CASSKLKESPSEQYF.

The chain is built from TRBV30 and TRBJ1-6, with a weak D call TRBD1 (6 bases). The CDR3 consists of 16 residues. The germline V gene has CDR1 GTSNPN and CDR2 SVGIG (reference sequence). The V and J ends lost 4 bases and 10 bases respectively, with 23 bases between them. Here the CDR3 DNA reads TGTGCCTGGACTAATCCCGGGCGCACCAGGGGATCACCCCTCCACTTT. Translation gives CAWTNPGRTRGSPLHF.

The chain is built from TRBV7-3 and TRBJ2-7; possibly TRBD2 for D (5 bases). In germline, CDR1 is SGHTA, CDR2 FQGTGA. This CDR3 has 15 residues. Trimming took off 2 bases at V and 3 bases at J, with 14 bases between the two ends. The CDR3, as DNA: TGTGCCAGCAGCTTAGGGTGGGGAGCAGGCTACGAGCAGTACTTC. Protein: CASSLGWGAGYEQYF. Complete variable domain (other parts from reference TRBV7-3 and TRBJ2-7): GAGVSQTPSNKVTEKGKYVELRCDPISGHTALYWYRQSLGQGPEFLIYFQGTGAADDSGLPNDRFFAVRPEGSVSTLKIQRTERGDSAVYLCASSLGWGAGYEQYFGPGTRLTVT.

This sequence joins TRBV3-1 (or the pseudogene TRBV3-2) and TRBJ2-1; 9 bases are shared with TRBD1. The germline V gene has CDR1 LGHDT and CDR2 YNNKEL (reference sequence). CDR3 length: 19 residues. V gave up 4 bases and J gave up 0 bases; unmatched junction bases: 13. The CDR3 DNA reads TGTGCCAGCAGCCTTACCGGGACAGGGCTTGAAGGCTCCTACAATGAGCAGTTCTTC. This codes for CASSLTGTGLEGSYNEQFF.

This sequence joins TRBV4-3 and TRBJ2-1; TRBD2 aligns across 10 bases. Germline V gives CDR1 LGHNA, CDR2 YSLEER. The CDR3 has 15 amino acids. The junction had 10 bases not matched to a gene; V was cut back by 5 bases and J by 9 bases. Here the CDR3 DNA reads TGCGCCAGCAGCTCCCTAGCGGGAGCTGCCCGTGAGCAGTTCTTC. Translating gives CASSSLAGAAREQFF.

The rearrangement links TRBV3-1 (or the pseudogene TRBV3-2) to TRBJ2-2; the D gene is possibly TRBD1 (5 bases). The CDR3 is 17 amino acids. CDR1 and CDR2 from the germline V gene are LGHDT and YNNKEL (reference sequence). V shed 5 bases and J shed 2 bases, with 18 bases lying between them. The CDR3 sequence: CASSTPQGRANTGELFF. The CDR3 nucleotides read TGTGCCAGCAGCACCCCTCAGGGCAGGGCTAACACCGGGGAGCTGTTTTTT.

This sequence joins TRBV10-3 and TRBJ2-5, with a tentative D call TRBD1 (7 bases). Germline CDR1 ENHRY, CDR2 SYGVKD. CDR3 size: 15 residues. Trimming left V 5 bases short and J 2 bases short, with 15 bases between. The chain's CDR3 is CAISRRTGLQETQYF. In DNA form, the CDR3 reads TGTGCCATCAGTCGGAGGACAGGACTACAAGAGACCCAGTACTTC.

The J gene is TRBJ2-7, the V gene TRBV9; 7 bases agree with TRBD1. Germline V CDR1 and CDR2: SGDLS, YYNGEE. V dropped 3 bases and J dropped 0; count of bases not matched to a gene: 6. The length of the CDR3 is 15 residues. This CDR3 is CASSASGGPSYEQYF. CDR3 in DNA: TGTGCCAGCAGCGCCTCAGGGGGACCCTCCTACGAGCAGTACTTC.

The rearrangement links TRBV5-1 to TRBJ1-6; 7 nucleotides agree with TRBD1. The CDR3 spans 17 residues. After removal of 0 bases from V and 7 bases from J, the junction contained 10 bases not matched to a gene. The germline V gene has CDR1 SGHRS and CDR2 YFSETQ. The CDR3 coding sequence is TGCGCCAGCAGCTTGGCCGAAGGGGGCGCAGGAAATTCACCCCTCCACTTT. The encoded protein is CASSLAEGGAGNSPLHF.

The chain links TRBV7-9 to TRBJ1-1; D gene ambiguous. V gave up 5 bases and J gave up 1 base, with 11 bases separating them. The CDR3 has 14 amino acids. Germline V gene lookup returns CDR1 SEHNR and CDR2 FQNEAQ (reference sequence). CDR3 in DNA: TGTGCCAGCAGCCCCGGAGAGCCGAACACTGAAGCTTTCTTT. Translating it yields CASSPGEPNTEAFF.

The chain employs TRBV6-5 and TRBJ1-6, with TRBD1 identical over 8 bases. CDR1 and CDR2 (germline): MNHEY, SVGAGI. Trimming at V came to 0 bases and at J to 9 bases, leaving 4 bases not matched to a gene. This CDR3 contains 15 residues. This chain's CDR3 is CASSYSPGGSSPLHF. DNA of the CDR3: TGTGCCAGCAGTTACTCGCCAGGGGGCAGTTCACCCCTCCACTTT.

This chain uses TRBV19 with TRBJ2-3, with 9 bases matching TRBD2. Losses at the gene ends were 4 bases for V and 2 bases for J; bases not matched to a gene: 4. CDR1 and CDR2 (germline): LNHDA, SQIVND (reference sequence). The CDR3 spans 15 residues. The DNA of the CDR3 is TGTGCCAGTAGTAGACGACTAGCGGTCACAGATACGCAGTATTTT. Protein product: CASSRRLAVTDTQYF.

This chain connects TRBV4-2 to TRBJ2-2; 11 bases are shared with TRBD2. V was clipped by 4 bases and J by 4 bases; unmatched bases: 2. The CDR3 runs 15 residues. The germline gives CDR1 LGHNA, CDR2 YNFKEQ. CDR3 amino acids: CASSPLAGGTGELFF. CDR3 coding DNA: TGTGCCAGCAGCCCTCTAGCGGGGGGCACCGGGGAGCTGTTTTTT.

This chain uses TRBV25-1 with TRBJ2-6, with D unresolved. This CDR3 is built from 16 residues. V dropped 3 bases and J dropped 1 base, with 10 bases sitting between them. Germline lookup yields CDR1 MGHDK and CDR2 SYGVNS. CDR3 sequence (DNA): TGTGCCAGCAGTGACCCATGGGCGTCTGGGGCCAACGTCCTGACTTTC. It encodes CASSDPWASGANVLTF.

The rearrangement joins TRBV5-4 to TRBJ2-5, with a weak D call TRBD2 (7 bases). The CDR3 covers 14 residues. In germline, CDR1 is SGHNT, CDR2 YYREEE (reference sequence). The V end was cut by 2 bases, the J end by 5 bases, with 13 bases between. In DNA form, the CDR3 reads TGTGCCAGCAGCTTTGGGGGGGCGGGTGAGACCCAGTACTTC. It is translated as CASSFGGAGETQYF.

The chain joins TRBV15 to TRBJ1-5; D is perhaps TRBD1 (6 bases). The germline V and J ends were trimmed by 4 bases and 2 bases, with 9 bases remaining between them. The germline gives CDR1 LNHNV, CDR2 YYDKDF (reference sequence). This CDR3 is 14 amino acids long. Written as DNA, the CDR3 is TGTGCCACCAGCACAGGGGACGGCAATCAGCCCCAGCATTTT. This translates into CATSTGDGNQPQHF.

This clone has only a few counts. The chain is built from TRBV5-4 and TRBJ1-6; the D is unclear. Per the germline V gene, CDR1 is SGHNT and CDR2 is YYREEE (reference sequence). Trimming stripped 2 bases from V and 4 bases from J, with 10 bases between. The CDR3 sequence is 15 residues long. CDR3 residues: CASSFAVGYNSPLHF. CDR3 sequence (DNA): TGTGCCAGCAGCTTCGCAGTTGGTTATAATTCACCCCTCCACTTT.

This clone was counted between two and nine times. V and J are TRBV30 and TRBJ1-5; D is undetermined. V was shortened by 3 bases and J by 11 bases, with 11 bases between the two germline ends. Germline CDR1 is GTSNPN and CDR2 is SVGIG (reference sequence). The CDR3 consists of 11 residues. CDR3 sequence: CAWSRLGAQHF. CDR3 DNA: TGTGCCTGGAGCCGACTAGGAGCCCAGCATTTT.

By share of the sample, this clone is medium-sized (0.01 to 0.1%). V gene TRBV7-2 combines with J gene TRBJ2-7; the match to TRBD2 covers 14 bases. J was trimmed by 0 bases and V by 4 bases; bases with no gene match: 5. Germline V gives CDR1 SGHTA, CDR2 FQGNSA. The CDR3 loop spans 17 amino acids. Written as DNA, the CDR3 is TGTGCCAGCAGCTCGACTAGCGGGAGGGCCCCCTCCTACGAGCAGTACTTC. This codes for CASSSTSGRAPSYEQYF.

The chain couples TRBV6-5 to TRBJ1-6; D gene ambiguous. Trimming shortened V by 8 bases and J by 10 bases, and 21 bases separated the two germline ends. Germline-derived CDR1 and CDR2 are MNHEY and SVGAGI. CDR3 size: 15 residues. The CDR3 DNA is TGTGCCAGCGTTATGGTGACGACGACTCAATCACCCCTCCACTTT. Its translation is CASVMVTTTQSPLHF.

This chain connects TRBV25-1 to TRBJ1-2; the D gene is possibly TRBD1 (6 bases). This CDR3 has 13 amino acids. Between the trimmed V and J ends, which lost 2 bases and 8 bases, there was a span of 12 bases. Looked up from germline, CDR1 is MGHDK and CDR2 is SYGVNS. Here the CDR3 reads CASSEGDMGGYTF. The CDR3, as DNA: TGTGCCAGCAGTGAAGGGGACATGGGGGGCTACACCTTC.

This chain's CDR3 is CASSFGRGPTANQPQHF. The CDR3 nucleotides read TGTGCCAGCAGCTTCGGAAGGGGTCCTACGGCGAATCAGCCCCAGCATTTT. V gene TRBV5-6 combines with J gene TRBJ1-5; a possible D gene is TRBD1 (5 bases). Germline V gives CDR1 SGHDT, CDR2 YYEEEE. This CDR3 is built from 17 residues. Deletions cut 2 bases from V and 4 bases from J, with 19 bases between.

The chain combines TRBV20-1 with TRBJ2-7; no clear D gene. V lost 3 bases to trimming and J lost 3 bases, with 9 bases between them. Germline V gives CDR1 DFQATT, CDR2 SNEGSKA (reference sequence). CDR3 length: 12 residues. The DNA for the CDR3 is TGCAGTGCTAGTAGAGGTAACTACGAGCAGTACTTC. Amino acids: CSASRGNYEQYF.

The CDR3 DNA reads TGTGCCAGCAGCGTAGTCGCGCAGCGGCGCACAGATACGCAGTATTTT. Its translation: CASSVVAQRRTDTQYF. The chain employs TRBV9 and TRBJ2-3; weak D call: TRBD2 (5 bases). V gave up 0 bases and J gave up 1 base, with 12 bases separating them. Per germline, CDR1 SGDLS and CDR2 YYNGEE. The CDR3 is 16 amino acids.

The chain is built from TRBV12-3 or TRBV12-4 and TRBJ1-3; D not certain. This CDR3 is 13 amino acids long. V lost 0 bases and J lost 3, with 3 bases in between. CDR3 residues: CASSLALGNTIYF. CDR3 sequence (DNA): TGTGCCAGCAGTTTAGCCCTTGGAAACACCATATATTTT.

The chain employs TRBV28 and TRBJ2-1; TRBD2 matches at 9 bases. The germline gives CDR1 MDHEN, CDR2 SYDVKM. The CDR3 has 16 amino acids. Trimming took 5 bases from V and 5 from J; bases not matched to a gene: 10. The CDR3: CASSRDQREVDNEQFF. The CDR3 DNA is TGTGCCAGCAGTCGCGACCAGCGGGAGGTGGACAATGAGCAGTTCTTC.

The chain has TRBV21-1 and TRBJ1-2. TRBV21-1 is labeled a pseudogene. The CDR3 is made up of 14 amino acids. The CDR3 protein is CASSKERGCYGYTF. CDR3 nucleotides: TGTGCCAGCAGCAAAGAAAGAGGGTGCTATGGCTACACCTTC.

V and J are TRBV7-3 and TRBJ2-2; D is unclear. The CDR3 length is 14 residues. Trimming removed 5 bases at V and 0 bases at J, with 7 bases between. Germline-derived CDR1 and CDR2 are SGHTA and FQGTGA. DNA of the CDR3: TGTGCCAGCAGCGGAGCAACGAACACCGGGGAGCTGTTTTTT. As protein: CASSGATNTGELFF. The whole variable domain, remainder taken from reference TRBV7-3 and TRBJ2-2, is GAGVSQTPSNKVTEKGKYVELRCDPISGHTALYWYRQSLGQGPEFLIYFQGTGAADDSGLPNDRFFAVRPEGSVSTLKIQRTERGDSAVYLCASSGATNTGELFFGEGSRLTVL.